Following are 8 T cell receptor beta chains from one sample sequenced in a study of cytomegalovirus exposure and HLA in healthy donors. Primers: 60 Vbeta forward and 13 Jbeta reverse. Produced via immunoSEQ multiplex PCR; TCRdb's table is partial and in-frame only. The table shows some 200,000 clones, with under 70% occurring only once. Sequenced input: PBMCs. These TCRs come from a man in his forties in good health and CMV-seropositive.

CDR3: CASSLLSGGYEQYF. The CDR3 DNA reads as TGTGCCAGCAGCTTATTATCGGGGGGGTACGAGCAGTACTTC. This chain uses TRBV11-2 with TRBJ2-7; 8 positions agree with TRBD2. CDR3 length equals 14 residues. Germline values: CDR1 SGHAT, CDR2 FQNNGV. V shed 2 bases and J 4 bases; nucleotides not matched to a gene: 4.

DNA for the CDR3: TGTGCCAGCAGGACCTCTGGACAGCCCCGTTACACAGATACGCAGTATTTT. Amino acids: CASRTSGQPRYTDTQYF. The rearrangement joins TRBV27 to TRBJ2-3; D possibly corresponds to TRBD1 (6 bases). The CDR3 sequence is 17 residues long. Germline V lookup: CDR1 MNHEY, CDR2 SMNVEV (reference sequence). V gave up 6 bases and J gave up 2 bases, with 21 bases separating them.

The chain links TRBV29-1 to TRBJ2-7; tentative D call: TRBD1 (5 bases). The germline V and J ends were trimmed by 5 bases and 8 bases, with 19 bases remaining between them. Germline assignment: CDR1 SQVTM and CDR2 ANQGSEA. The CDR3 runs 13 residues. CDR3 nucleotide sequence: TGCAGCGTTCGGAACCAGGGCATACCTCAGCAGTACTTC. It is translated as CSVRNQGIPQQYF.

This clone occurred a few times. The J gene is TRBJ1-1, the V gene TRBV5-6; the D gene is possibly TRBD1 (6 bases). Between the trimmed V and J ends, which lost 4 bases and 0 bases, there was a span of 16 bases. CDR3 length: 16 residues. Germline CDR1 and CDR2: SGHDT and YYEEEE. The CDR3 nucleotides read TGTGCCAGCAGCATCCGCCGGGGGGCACTGAACACTGAAGCTTTCTTT. This codes for CASSIRRGALNTEAFF.

The genes are TRBV7-3 and TRBJ1-2; 9 nucleotides match TRBD1. Germline values: CDR1 SGHTA, CDR2 FQGTGA. CDR3 size: 14 residues. V shed 5 bases and J 1 base; nucleotides not matched to a gene: 2. The CDR3 DNA is TGTGCCAGCAGCCCGACAGGGGGTAACTATGGCTACACCTTC. Amino acids: CASSPTGGNYGYTF.

The chain combines TRBV6-1 with TRBJ1-3; D uncertain. The CDR3 runs 15 residues. Trimming stripped 7 bases from V and 0 bases from J, with 13 bases between. Germline V lookup: CDR1 MNHNS, CDR2 SASEGT. This CDR3 reads CASTERSLSGNTIYF. The CDR3 DNA sequence: TGTGCCAGCACCGAAAGGAGTCTCTCTGGAAACACCATATATTTT.

This clone was counted a few times. CDR3 bases: TGTGCCAGCAGCTTAGTGGTGATGGCGAACACTGAAGCTTTCTTT. Its protein product is CASSLVVMANTEAFF. The rearrangement links TRBV7-9 to TRBJ1-1; D gene ambiguous. CDR1 and CDR2 (germline): SEHNR, FQNEAQ (reference sequence). The V gene lost 1 base and the J gene lost 1 base, with 10 bases spanning the gap. The CDR3 extends over 15 amino acids.

The gene calls are TRBV5-8 and TRBJ1-4, with D perhaps matching TRBD1 (6 bases). The germline V gene encodes CDR1 SGHTS and CDR2 YDEGEE. The CDR3 sequence is 15 residues long. V was shortened by 3 bases and J by 3 bases, with 12 bases between the two germline ends. CDR3 sequence: CASSSGAGSNEKLFF. CDR3 DNA: TGTGCCAGCAGCTCAGGGGCCGGGTCTAATGAAAAACTGTTTTTT.